Listed below are T cell receptor beta chains from one sample, sequenced in a study of T-cell reconstitution after alpha-beta-depleted transplantation in children. TCRdb re-derived calls from the PCR reads in MiXCR, one entry per CDR3 protein. The table shows 500,000 to 650,000 distinct CDR3 sequences, with roughly 10% occurring only once. Sequences were derived from PBMCs, mostly from graft donor cells, sampled 180 days after TCRalphabeta/CD19-depleted stem cell transplant. The receptors were gathered from a female patient between 2 and 15 years old who had a stem cell transplant for aplastic anemia, so the T cells may come from the graft donor. Each CDR3 is given with its conserved first and last residue. The D gene is left open where the match is weak. Clone size is shown for a subset of rows, as once, few, many or a class of expanded clone.

d_call j_call clone_size v_call cdr3_nt cdr3_aa
- TRBJ2-5 - TRBV19 TGTGCCAGTAGTACCGCGCAGGGGCCCCAAGAGACCCAGTACTTC CASSTAQGPQETQYF
TRBD1 TRBJ2-3 many TRBV6-1 TGTGCCAGCAGTCAGGACAGGGAGTTCACAGATACGCAGTATTTT CASSQDREFTDTQYF
- TRBJ1-1 many TRBV12-3/TRBV12-4 TGTGCCAGCAGTTTTGGAGATATGAACACTGAAGCTTTCTTT CASSFGDMNTEAFF
- TRBJ2-2 - TRBV6-2/TRBV6-3 TGTGCCAGCGGGGCAGACACCGGGGAGCTGTTTTTT CASGADTGELFF
TRBD1 TRBJ2-1 - TRBV7-8 TGTGCCAGCAGCTTAGGGGACAGAAGATTGGCCTACAATGAGCAGTTCTTC CASSLGDRRLAYNEQFF
- TRBJ2-5 - TRBV27 TGTGCCAGCAGTTTGTCCGCAGGGGAACAAGAGACCAAGTACTTC CASSLSAGEQETKYF
- TRBJ2-1 few TRBV6-6 TGTGCCAGCAGCAAGAACGGGGACAATGAGCAGTTCTTC CASSKNGDNEQFF
TRBD1 TRBJ2-4 many TRBV24-1 TGTGCCACCAGTGACCCCGGGACAGGGGGAAACATTCAGTACTTC CATSDPGTGGNIQYF
- TRBJ2-3 few TRBV12-5 TGTGCAAGTGTCGGTGAGAACACAGATACGCAGTATTTT CASVGENTDTQYF
TRBD1 TRBJ1-4 few TRBV7-9 TGTGCCAGCAGCGTACAGGGGGCGAATGAAAAACTGTTTTTT CASSVQGANEKLFF
- TRBJ2-1 - TRBV28 TGTGCCAGCAGTTTCCTAGCAACTCACGATGAGCAGTTCTTC CASSFLATHDEQFF
TRBD2 TRBJ2-1 few TRBV6-2/TRBV6-3 TGTGCCAGCAGTTACCCGATCCCCCAGCGGGGGGTCTACAATGAGCAGTTCTTC CASSYPIPQRGVYNEQFF
- TRBJ1-1 few TRBV7-2 TGTGCCAGCAGCTTAGCCACAGCTAGTGAAGCTTTCTTT CASSLATASEAFF
TRBD2 TRBJ2-5 few TRBV7-9 TGTGCCAGCAGCGCGACTAGCGGGAGCTTTGAGACCCAGTACTTC CASSATSGSFETQYF
- TRBJ2-7 - TRBV12-3/TRBV12-4 TGTGCCAGCAGCGGACCTACCTACGAGCAGTACTTC CASSGPTYEQYF
- TRBJ2-1 few TRBV6-5 TGTGCCAGCAGTGGGATCAATGAGCAGTTCTTC CASSGINEQFF
- TRBJ2-1 many TRBV20-1 TGCAGTGCTAGGGCGGGAACCTACAATGAGCAGTTCTTC CSARAGTYNEQFF
TRBD1 TRBJ1-1 few TRBV18 TGTGCCAGCTCGCGACCAAGGGGACAGGGGGCGAACACTGAAGCTTTCTTT CASSRPRGQGANTEAFF
- TRBJ2-2 few TRBV7-3 TGTGCCAGCAGCTCCCTTTCCGGGGAGCTGTTTTTT CASSSLSGELFF
TRBD1 TRBJ2-1 - TRBV5-1 TGCGCCAGCAGCTTGATGACAGGGGGTTACAATGAGCAGTTCTTC CASSLMTGGYNEQFF
- TRBJ2-1 few TRBV27 TGTGCCAGCAGTTTCCCTCTAGGGGGTGAGCAGTTCTTC CASSFPLGGEQFF
- TRBJ2-5 few TRBV4-3 TGCGCCAGCAGCCAGCTTGGGGGCGGCCAAGAGACCCAGTACTTC CASSQLGGGQETQYF
- TRBJ2-5 many TRBV9 TGTGCCAGCAGCGTGACAGGAACACAAGAGACCCAGTACTTC CASSVTGTQETQYF
- TRBJ1-3 few TRBV20-1 TGCAGTGCTAGGGGGACAACTGGAAACACCATATATTTT CSARGTTGNTIYF
- TRBJ2-3 few TRBV7-6 TGTGCCAGCAGCTTAGCCCCAGGGGGGCGGTTTGACACAGATACGCAGTATTTT CASSLAPGGRFDTDTQYF
TRBD2 TRBJ2-1 - TRBV4-3 TGCGCCAGCAGCCTATTAGCGGGAACCTACAATGAGCAGTTCTTC CASSLLAGTYNEQFF
TRBD1 TRBJ2-6 - TRBV19 TGTGCCAGTACCCTGGACAGGGAAGGGTCTGGGGCCAACGTCCTGACTTTC CASTLDREGSGANVLTF
- TRBJ1-5 few TRBV23-1 TGCGCCAGCAGTGCCCCCAAACAGGGTCATAGCAATCAGCCCCAGCATTTT CASSAPKQGHSNQPQHF
- TRBJ2-5 - TRBV9 TGTGCCAGCAGCGTAGAGTTCGGACCGAGGGAAGAGACCCAGTACTTC CASSVEFGPREETQYF
TRBD2 TRBJ2-1 - TRBV27 TGTGCCAGCAGTTCGGGACTAGGGTTTAGGGATGAGCAGTTCTTC CASSSGLGFRDEQFF
- TRBJ1-5 many TRBV7-9 TGTGCCAGCAGCTTAGGACAAGTCAATCAGCCCCAGCATTTT CASSLGQVNQPQHF
- TRBJ1-2 - TRBV14 TGTGCCAGCAGCCCACACCTTAACTATGGCTACACCTTC CASSPHLNYGYTF
- TRBJ1-3 - TRBV6-5 TGTGCCAGCAGATACAGGGAGGTGGGAGGGACGCCTGGAAACACCATATATTTT CASRYREVGGTPGNTIYF